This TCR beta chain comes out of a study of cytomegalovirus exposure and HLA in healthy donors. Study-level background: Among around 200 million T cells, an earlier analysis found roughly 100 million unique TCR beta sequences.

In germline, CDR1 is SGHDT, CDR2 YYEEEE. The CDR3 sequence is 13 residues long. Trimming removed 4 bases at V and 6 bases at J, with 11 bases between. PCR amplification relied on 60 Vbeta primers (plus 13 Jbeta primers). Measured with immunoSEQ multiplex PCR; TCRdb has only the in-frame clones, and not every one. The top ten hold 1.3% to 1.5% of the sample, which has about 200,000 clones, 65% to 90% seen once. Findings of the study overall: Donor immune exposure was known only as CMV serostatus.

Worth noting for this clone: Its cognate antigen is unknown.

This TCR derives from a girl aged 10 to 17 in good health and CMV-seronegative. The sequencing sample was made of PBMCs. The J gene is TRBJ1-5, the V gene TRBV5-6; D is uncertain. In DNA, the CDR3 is TGTGCCAGCAGCCGGGGTCGGAGTCAGCCCCAGCATTTT. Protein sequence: CASSRGRSQPQHF. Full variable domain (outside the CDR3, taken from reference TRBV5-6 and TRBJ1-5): DAGVTQSPTHLIKTRGQQVTLRCSPKSGHDTVSWYQQALGQGPQFIFQYYEEEERQRGNFPDRFSGHQFPNYSSELNVNALLLGDSALYLCASSRGRSQPQHFGDGTRLSIL.